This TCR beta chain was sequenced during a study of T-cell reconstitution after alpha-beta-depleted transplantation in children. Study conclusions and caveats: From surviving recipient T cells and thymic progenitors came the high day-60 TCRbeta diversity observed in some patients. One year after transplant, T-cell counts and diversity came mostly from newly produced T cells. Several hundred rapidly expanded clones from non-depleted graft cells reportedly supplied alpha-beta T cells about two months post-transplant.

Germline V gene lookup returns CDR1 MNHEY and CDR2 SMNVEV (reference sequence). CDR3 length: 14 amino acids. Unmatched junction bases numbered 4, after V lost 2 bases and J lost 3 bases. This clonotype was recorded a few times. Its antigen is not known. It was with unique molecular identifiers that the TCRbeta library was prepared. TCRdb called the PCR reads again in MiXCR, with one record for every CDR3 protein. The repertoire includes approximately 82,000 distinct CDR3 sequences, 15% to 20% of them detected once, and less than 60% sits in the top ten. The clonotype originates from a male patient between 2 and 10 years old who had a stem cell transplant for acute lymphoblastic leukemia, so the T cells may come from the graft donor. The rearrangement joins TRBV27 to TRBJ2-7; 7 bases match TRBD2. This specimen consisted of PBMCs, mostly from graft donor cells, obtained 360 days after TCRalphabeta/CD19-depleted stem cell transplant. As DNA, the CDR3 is TGTGCCAGCAGTTTAGCGGGAGCGCACTACGAGCAGTACTTC. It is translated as CASSLAGAHYEQYF.